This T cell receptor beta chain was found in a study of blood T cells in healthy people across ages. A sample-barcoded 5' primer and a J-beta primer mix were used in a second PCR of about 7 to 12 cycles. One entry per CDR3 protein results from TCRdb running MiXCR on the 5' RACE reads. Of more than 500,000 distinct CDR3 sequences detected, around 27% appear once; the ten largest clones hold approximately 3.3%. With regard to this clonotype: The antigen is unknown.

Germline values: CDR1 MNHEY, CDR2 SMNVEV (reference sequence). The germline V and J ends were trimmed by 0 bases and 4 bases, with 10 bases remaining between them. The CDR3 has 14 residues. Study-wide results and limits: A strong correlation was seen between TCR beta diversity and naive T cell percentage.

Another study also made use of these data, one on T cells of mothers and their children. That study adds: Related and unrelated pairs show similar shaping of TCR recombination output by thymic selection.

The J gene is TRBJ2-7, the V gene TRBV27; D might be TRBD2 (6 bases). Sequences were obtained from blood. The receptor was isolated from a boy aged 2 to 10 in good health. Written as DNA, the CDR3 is TGTGCCAGCAGTTTATCGGGGGGTTGGTACGAGCAGTACTTC. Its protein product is CASSLSGGWYEQYF.